Below, 5 T cell receptor beta chains from the same sample are listed, as sequenced in a study of beta chain features in type 1 diabetes. Notes on the study in general: In all four CD4+ subsets, TCRB CDR3 length was significantly, moderately reduced in type 1 diabetes.

These receptors have no known antigen. Sequencing targeted expressed TCRB transcripts, as all isolated RNA had been reverse transcribed. The repertoire was sequenced with immunoSEQ multiplex PCR; TCRdb's copy has only in-frame clones and lacks some. This sample has approximately 730,000 clones, with 13% found just once. The sequenced sample consisted of naive CD4+ T cells from blood. These receptors were collected from a man between 18 and 29 years old with type 1 diabetes.

CDR3 sequence reads: CASSIEEGRYNEQFF. The DNA of the CDR3 is TGTGCCAGCAGTATAGAGGAAGGACGGTACAATGAGCAGTTCTTC. The rearrangement uses TRBV7-8 and TRBJ2-1; no clear D gene. The CDR3 runs to 15 residues. With 6 bases removed from V and 4 bases from J, the gap between germline ends came to 16 bases. Per germline, CDR1 SGHVS and CDR2 FQNEAQ.

The CDR3 DNA is TGCAGCTCGATGGGGGGACAGGGAACTGAAGCTTTCTTT. Translation gives CSSMGGQGTEAFF. The chain carries TRBV29-1 and TRBJ1-1; 9 bases are shared with TRBD1. After removal of 8 bases from V and 5 bases from J, the junction contained 9 bases not matched to a gene. The CDR3 is made up of 13 amino acids. Germline V CDR1 and CDR2: SQVTM, ANQGSEA.

V is TRBV7-2 and J is TRBJ2-7; D might be TRBD2 (5 bases). CDR1 is SGHTA, CDR2 FQGNSA, per germline. This CDR3 is built from 15 residues. V was clipped by 1 base and J by 0 bases, with 10 bases between them. The DNA of the CDR3 is TGTGCCAGCAGCTTAGGAGCGGCCCTCTCCTACGAGCAGTACTTC. This translates into CASSLGAALSYEQYF.

This clone occurred a few times. The chain uses TRBV5-1 and TRBJ1-1, with no clear D. Germline V gives CDR1 SGHRS, CDR2 YFSETQ. The CDR3 has 13 residues. V was cut by 4 bases and J by 5 bases, with 12 bases left in between. The CDR3 DNA follows: TGCGCCAGCAGCCTTATTGGAGGGACTGAAGCTTTCTTT. The encoded protein is CASSLIGGTEAFF.

This clone was seen a few times. The chain couples TRBV18 to TRBJ2-6; tentatively, D is TRBD2 (7 bases). V gave up 3 bases and J gave up 0 bases, with 15 bases separating them. CDR1 KGHSH and CDR2 LQKENI come from the germline V gene. This CDR3 contains 18 residues. CDR3 in DNA: TGTGCCAGCTCACCGGAATGGGGGGGCGACTCTGGGGCCAACGTCCTGACTTTC. As protein: CASSPEWGGDSGANVLTF. Combining the CDR3 with reference TRBV18 and TRBJ2-6 gives the whole variable domain NAGVMQNPRHLVRRRGQEARLRCSPMKGHSHVYWYRQLPEEGLKFMVYLQKENIIDESGMPKERFSAEFPKEGPSILRIQQVVRGDSAAYFCASSPEWGGDSGANVLTFGAGSRLTVL.